These T cell receptor beta chains were read from a single sample in a study of CD8 T cells in Susac syndrome. TCRdb recomputed calls from the immunoSEQ multiplex PCR reads with MiXCR, one row per CDR3 protein. The table has approximately 130,000 distinct CDR3 sequences, around 91% seen once. Material: CD8+ T cells from PBMCs. The receptors shown here come from a human donor with multiple sclerosis. Both conserved end residues are part of each CDR3. The D gene is left open where the match is weak. Not every row has a clone size; where given, it reads once, few, many or a size class.

V gene	CDR3 length	clone size	D gene	J gene	CDR3 protein	CDR3 DNA
TRBV29-1	15	NA	TRBD1	TRBJ2-2	CSVETRDRNTGELFF	TGCAGCGTTGAAACCCGGGACAGGAACACCGGGGAGCTGTTTTTT
TRBV5-1	15	NA	TRBD2	TRBJ2-1	CASSLEGGGPEEQFF	TGCGCCAGCAGCTTGGAGGGCGGGGGGCCAGAGGAGCAGTTCTTC
TRBV27	14	NA	TRBD1	TRBJ2-5	CASSLSGTEETQYF	TGTGCCAGCAGTTTATCCGGGACAGAAGAGACCCAGTACTTC
TRBV19	15	NA	NA	TRBJ2-1	CASSIGGRPTGEQFF	TGTGCCAGTAGTATAGGGGGCAGGCCCACGGGCGAGCAGTTCTTC
TRBV3-1	15	NA	NA	TRBJ2-7	CASSPFGGRAYEQYF	TGTGCCAGCAGCCCCTTTGGTGGCAGAGCCTACGAGCAGTACTTC
TRBV6-6	14	NA	TRBD1	TRBJ1-5	CASSDGTGSQPQHF	TGTGCCAGCAGTGACGGGACAGGGAGTCAGCCCCAGCATTTT
TRBV7-9	11	few	NA	TRBJ2-2	CASSPGWELFF	TGTGCCAGCAGCCCCGGGTGGGAGCTGTTTTTT
TRBV30	12	NA	TRBD1	TRBJ1-2	CAWRLGTDGYTF	TGTGCCTGGAGACTAGGGACAGATGGCTACACCTTC
TRBV12-3/TRBV12-4	14	NA	NA	TRBJ2-7	CASSQTTRVYEQYF	TGTGCCAGCAGTCAGACGACTAGGGTCTACGAGCAGTACTTC
TRBV15	17	once	TRBD2	TRBJ2-7	CATSASWTSGRNGEQYF	TGTGCCACCAGCGCGTCTTGGACTAGCGGGAGGAATGGGGAGCAGTACTTC
TRBV2	16	NA	TRBD1	TRBJ1-1	CASSYLQGEGDTEAFF	TGTGCCAGCAGTTACCTTCAGGGGGAGGGGGACACTGAAGCTTTCTTT
TRBV13	14	once	NA	TRBJ2-2	CASSLSLLSGELFF	TGTGCCAGCAGCTTAAGTCTCTTGAGCGGGGAGCTGTTTTTT
TRBV5-6	12	NA	NA	TRBJ2-4	CASSSLGDIQYF	TGTGCCAGCAGCTCCCTGGGGGACATTCAGTACTTC
TRBV7-9	13	NA	NA	TRBJ2-7	CASSLGVGHEQYF	TGTGCCAGCAGCTTGGGGGTAGGCCACGAGCAGTACTTC
TRBV6-1	14	NA	NA	TRBJ2-7	CASSEDLSGYEQYF	TGTGCCAGCAGTGAAGACCTTAGCGGCTACGAGCAGTACTTC
TRBV6-6	12	NA	NA	TRBJ2-4	CASIGTQNIQYF	TGTGCCAGCATAGGGACGCAAAACATTCAGTACTTC
TRBV7-2	14	NA	NA	TRBJ2-7	CASSFETGGYEQYF	TGTGCCAGCAGCTTTGAAACGGGCGGCTACGAGCAGTACTTC
TRBV9	16	NA	TRBD1	TRBJ2-7	CASSPSGTGVVYEQYF	TGTGCCAGCAGCCCCTCCGGGACAGGGGTAGTGTACGAGCAGTACTTC
TRBV24-1	13	NA	TRBD2	TRBJ2-2	CATSDSSSGKMFF	TGTGCCACCAGTGATTCATCTAGCGGGAAGATGTTTTTT
TRBV27	15	NA	NA	TRBJ2-5	CASSPLGLLGGTQYF	TGTGCCAGCAGTCCATTGGGGCTGCTTGGCGGGACCCAGTACTTC
TRBV5-6	14	once	NA	TRBJ2-7	CASSFDGVSYEQYF	TGTGCCAGCAGCTTTGATGGAGTCTCCTACGAGCAGTACTTC
TRBV4-3	13	once	NA	TRBJ2-7	CASSQESGREQYF	TGCGCCAGCAGCCAAGAGTCAGGGCGCGAGCAGTACTTC
TRBV9	14	NA	NA	TRBJ2-5	CASSAVPVQETQYF	TGTGCCAGCAGCGCGGTCCCAGTCCAAGAGACCCAGTACTTC
TRBV28	15	NA	NA	TRBJ2-7	CASSFLPSGSYEQYF	TGTGCCAGCAGTTTTCTCCCGTCTGGCTCCTACGAGCAGTACTTC
TRBV9	13	NA	TRBD1	TRBJ1-4	CASSPGQGEKLFF	TGTGCCAGCAGCCCTGGACAGGGTGAAAAACTGTTTTTT
TRBV20-1	16	NA	TRBD2	TRBJ2-7	CSARVPSGKLLYEQYF	TGCAGTGCTAGAGTACCTAGCGGGAAACTACTCTACGAGCAGTACTTC
TRBV2	15	NA	TRBD1	TRBJ1-4	CASSDLQGTNEKLFF	TGTGCCAGCAGTGACCTACAGGGGACTAATGAAAAACTGTTTTTT
TRBV4-1	15	NA	NA	TRBJ2-1	CASHLEGFRGNEQFF	TGCGCCAGCCATCTAGAAGGGTTTAGGGGCAATGAGCAGTTCTTC
TRBV24-1	11	NA	NA	TRBJ2-7	CATSDGYEQYF	TGTGCCACCAGTGACGGCTACGAGCAGTACTTC
TRBV7-9	14	once	NA	TRBJ2-7	CASSPLGMVHEQYF	TGTGCCAGCAGTCCCCTGGGAATGGTCCACGAGCAGTACTTC
TRBV5-1	15	few	NA	TRBJ1-2	CASSLEGGINYGYTF	TGCGCCAGCAGCTTGGAAGGGGGGATCAACTATGGCTACACCTTC
TRBV30	12	NA	NA	TRBJ2-7	CAWSDNSYEQYF	TGTGCCTGGAGCGACAACTCCTACGAGCAGTACTTC
TRBV28	15	NA	NA	TRBJ2-3	CASSLAGVPVDTQYF	TGTGCCAGCAGTTTAGCAGGGGTTCCGGTGGATACGCAGTATTTT
TRBV10-1	13	NA	NA	TRBJ2-5	CASSEQYQETQYF	TGCGCCAGCAGTGAGCAGTACCAAGAGACCCAGTACTTC
TRBV20-1	12	NA	NA	TRBJ1-5	CSASPRWQPQHF	TGCAGTGCCAGCCCCCGGTGGCAGCCCCAGCATTTT
TRBV7-9	14	once	NA	TRBJ2-7	CASSSTSSSYEQYF	TGTGCCAGCAGCTCGACTAGTTCCTCCTACGAGCAGTACTTC
TRBV6-2/TRBV6-3	18	NA	TRBD2	TRBJ2-1	CASRHDPTSGSSYNEQFF	TGTGCCAGCAGACACGACCCTACTAGCGGGAGCTCCTACAATGAGCAGTTCTTC
TRBV27	15	NA	TRBD1	TRBJ1-2	CASSLMGTVNYGYTF	TGTGCCAGCAGCCTCATGGGGACAGTGAACTATGGCTACACCTTC
TRBV6-6	11	NA	NA	TRBJ2-2	CASSTPGELFF	TGTGCCAGCAGTACCCCCGGGGAGCTGTTTTTT
TRBV5-6	11	once	NA	TRBJ1-2	CASSLLDGYTF	TGTGCCAGCAGCTTATTGGATGGCTACACCTTC
TRBV27	14	NA	TRBD1	TRBJ1-2	CASNTGGANYGYTF	TGTGCCAGCAACACAGGGGGCGCTAACTATGGCTACACCTTC
TRBV21-1	16	once	NA	TRBJ1-4	CASRPARGTGYEKLFF	TGTGCCAGCAGACCCGCCCGAGGGACAGGGTATGAAAAACTGTTTTTT
TRBV2	16	NA	NA	TRBJ2-3	CASTEEGGASTDTQYF	TGTGCCAGCACCGAAGAGGGGGGAGCTAGCACAGATACGCAGTATTTT
TRBV20-1	14	NA	TRBD1	TRBJ1-5	CSAQGQGLPQPQHF	TGCAGTGCACAGGGACAGGGCTTGCCCCAGCCCCAGCATTTT
TRBV6-2/TRBV6-3	13	NA	NA	TRBJ1-1	CASREAVNTEAFF	TGTGCCAGCAGAGAAGCAGTGAACACTGAAGCTTTCTTT
TRBV19	17	NA	NA	TRBJ1-5	CASSIQGMPAGNQPQHF	TGTGCCAGTAGTATTCAGGGGATGCCCGCCGGCAATCAGCCCCAGCATTTT
TRBV6-2/TRBV6-3	14	NA	NA	TRBJ2-7	CASSTYGPGYEQYF	TGTGCCAGCAGTACCTACGGGCCCGGCTACGAGCAGTACTTC
TRBV24-1	15	once	NA	TRBJ2-7	CATSDLVDSSYEQYF	TGTGCCACCAGTGATTTGGTAGATAGCTCCTACGAGCAGTACTTC